This T cell receptor (beta chain) comes out of a study of response to subunit inactivated influenza vaccine listed by TCRdb under 2018. About the investigation overall: To follow how T cells responded to a trivalent subunit inactivated influenza vaccine, the researchers relied on deep quantitative profiling of the T cell receptor repertoire.

Results and caveats for the whole study, not just this receptor: The authors suggested that each seasonal influenza vaccination may recruit only a limited number of new T cells.

This clonotype was observed at least ten times. It has no known antigen specificity. No clone much larger than this one lies a single base away; base qualities are absent. Receptor amplification or capture employed RT-PCR. Reads for this sample came from an Illumina HiSeq 2500. TCRdb itself trimmed the public reads at Q25 with fastp, ran MiXCR and retained productive beta chains. Each entry merges the rows of one CDR3 protein and shows their most common DNA and genes. For this sample there are almost 600,000 distinct CDR3 sequences; 13% to 15% appear just once. The leading ten clones occupy roughly 11% of the sample. From a lookup of the germline V gene, CDR1 and CDR2 are SGHDN and FVKESK. The V and J ends are trimmed by 4 bases and 2 bases, leaving 15 bases between them. The CDR3 starts with the cysteine, ends with the phenylalanine, and has 15 residues. Only the CDR3 DNA is retained, 45 bases long and in frame from the first base.

The sequence derives from a man in his fifties who received an inactivated influenza vaccine. Donor details come from another sample of the same person, matched by shared clones. Sequences were derived from PBMCs from blood, sampled approximately 13 days after vaccination. This sequence uses TRBV14 and TRBJ2-7; D gene: possibly TRBD1, on 6 matching bases. The CDR3 protein sequence reads: CASSPGDNRAYEQYF. The DNA sequence is TGTGCCAGCAGCCCCGGGGACAACCGCGCCTACGAGCAGTACTTC.